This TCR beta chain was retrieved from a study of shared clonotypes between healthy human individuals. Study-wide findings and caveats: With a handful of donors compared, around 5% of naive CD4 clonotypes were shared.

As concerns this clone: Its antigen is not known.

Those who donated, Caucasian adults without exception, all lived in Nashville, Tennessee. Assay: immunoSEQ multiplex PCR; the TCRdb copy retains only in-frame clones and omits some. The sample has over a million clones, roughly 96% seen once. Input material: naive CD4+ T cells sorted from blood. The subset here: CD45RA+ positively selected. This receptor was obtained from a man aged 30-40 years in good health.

CDR3 residues: CASSEVSSSYEQYF. CDR3 in DNA: TGTGCCAGCAGTGAAGTTTCGAGCTCCTACGAGCAGTACTTC. The chain carries TRBV2 and TRBJ2-7, with D unresolved. The CDR3 has 14 residues. V was clipped by 1 base and J by 0 bases, with 7 bases between them. Germline CDR1 is SNHLY and CDR2 is FYNNEI. The full variable domain, in which reference TRBV2 and TRBJ2-7 provide the parts outside the CDR3, is EPEVTQTPSHQVTQMGQEVILRCVPISNHLYFYWYRQILGQKVEFLVSFYNNEISEKSEIFDDQFSVERPDGSNFTLKIRSTKLEDSAMYFCASSEVSSSYEQYFGPGTRLTVT.